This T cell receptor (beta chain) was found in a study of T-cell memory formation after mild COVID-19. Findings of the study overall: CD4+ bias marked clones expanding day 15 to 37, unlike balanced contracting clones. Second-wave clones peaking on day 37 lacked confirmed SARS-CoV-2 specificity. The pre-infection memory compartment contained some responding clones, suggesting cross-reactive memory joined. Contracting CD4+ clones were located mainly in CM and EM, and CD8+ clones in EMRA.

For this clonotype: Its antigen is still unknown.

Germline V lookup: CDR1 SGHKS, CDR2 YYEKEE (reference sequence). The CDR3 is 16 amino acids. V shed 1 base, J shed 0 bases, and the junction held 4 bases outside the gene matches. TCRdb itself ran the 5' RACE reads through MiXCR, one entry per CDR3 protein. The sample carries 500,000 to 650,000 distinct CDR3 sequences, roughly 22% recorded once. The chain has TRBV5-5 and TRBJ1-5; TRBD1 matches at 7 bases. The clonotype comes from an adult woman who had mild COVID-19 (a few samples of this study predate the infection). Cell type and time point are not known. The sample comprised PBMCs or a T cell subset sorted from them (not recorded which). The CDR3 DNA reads TGTGCCAGCAGCTTGAGGGACAGATATAGCAATCAGCCCCAGCATTTT. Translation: CASSLRDRYSNQPQHF.